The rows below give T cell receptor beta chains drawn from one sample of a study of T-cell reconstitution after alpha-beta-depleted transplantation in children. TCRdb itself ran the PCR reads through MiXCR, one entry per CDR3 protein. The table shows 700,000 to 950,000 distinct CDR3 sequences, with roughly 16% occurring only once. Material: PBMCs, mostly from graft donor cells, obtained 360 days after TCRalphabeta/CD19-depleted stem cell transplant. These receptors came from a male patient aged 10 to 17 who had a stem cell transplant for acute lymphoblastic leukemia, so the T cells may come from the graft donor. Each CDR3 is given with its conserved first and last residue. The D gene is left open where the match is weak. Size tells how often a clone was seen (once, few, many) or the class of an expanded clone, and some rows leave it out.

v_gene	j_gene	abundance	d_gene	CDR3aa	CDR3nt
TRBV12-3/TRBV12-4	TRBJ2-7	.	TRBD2	CASSIRLGTSGRQSYEQYF	TGTGCCAGCAGTATACGATTAGGGACTAGCGGGAGGCAGAGCTACGAGCAGTACTTC
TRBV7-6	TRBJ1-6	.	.	CASSLAGLRNSPLHF	TGTGCCAGCAGCTTAGCGGGGTTGAGGAATTCACCCCTCCACTTT
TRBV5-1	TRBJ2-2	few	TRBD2	CASSFKPGLAGDTGELFF	TGCGCCAGCAGCTTTAAACCGGGACTAGCGGGCGACACCGGGGAGCTGTTTTTT
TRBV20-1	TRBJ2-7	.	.	CSARDLDGGSGGGVYEQYF	TGCAGTGCTAGAGATCTAGACGGGGGTAGCGGTGGTGGGGTCTACGAGCAGTACTTC
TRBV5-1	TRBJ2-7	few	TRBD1	CASSLVSPGGAYEQYF	TGCGCCAGCAGCTTGGTGTCGCCAGGGGGAGCCTACGAGCAGTACTTC
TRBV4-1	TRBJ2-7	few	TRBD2	CASSQEDGRVYEQYF	TGCGCCAGCAGCCAAGAGGACGGGAGGGTCTACGAGCAGTACTTC
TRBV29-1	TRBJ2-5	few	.	CSVELPNQKTQYF	TGCAGCGTTGAATTACCAAACCAAAAGACCCAGTACTTC
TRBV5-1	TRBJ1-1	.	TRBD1	CASSPPGTGRTEAFF	TGCGCCAGCAGCCCGCCGGGGACAGGGAGAACTGAAGCTTTCTTT
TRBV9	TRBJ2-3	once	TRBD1	CASSPSPRGGDTQYF	TGTGCCAGCAGCCCATCCCCCCGAGGGGGCGATACGCAGTATTTT
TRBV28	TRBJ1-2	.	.	CASSFPGGLANYGYTF	TGTGCCAGCAGTTTCCCGGGGGGTCTAGCTAACTATGGCTACACCTTC
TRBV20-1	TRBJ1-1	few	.	CSARDRDMNTEAFF	TGCAGTGCTAGAGATCGAGACATGAACACTGAAGCTTTCTTT
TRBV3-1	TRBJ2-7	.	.	CASSPNSGTPPYEQYF	TGTGCCAGCAGCCCCAATTCCGGGACCCCTCCCTACGAGCAGTACTTC
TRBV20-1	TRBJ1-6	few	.	CSASLNRGNSPLHF	TGCAGTGCTAGCCTTAATAGGGGGAATTCACCCCTCCACTTT
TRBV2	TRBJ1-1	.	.	CASIMKEVRFPERQTEAFF	TGTGCCAGCATAATGAAGGAGGTACGATTCCCCGAGAGGCAGACTGAAGCTTTCTTT
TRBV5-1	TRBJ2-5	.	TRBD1	CASSWNGQGQETQYF	TGCGCCAGCAGCTGGAATGGACAGGGTCAGGAGACCCAGTACTTC
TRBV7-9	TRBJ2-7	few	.	CASSARDFYEQYF	TGTGCCAGCAGCGCCCGGGACTTCTACGAGCAGTACTTC
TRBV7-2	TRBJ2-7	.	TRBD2	CASRGGAGGARTYEQYF	TGTGCCAGCAGGGGAGGTGCGGGGGGGGCACGCACGTACGAGCAGTACTTC
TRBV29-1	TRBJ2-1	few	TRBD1	CSVPGQAGYNEQFF	TGCAGCGTCCCCGGACAGGCCGGCTACAATGAGCAGTTCTTC
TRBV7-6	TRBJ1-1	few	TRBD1	CASTSLGTGLTQAFF	TGTGCCAGCACCTCTCTTGGGACAGGACTCACCCAAGCTTTCTTT
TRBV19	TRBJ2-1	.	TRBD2	CASSFGLAGVYNEQFF	TGTGCCAGTAGTTTCGGACTAGCGGGGGTCTACAATGAGCAGTTCTTC
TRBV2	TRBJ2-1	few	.	CASSENREQQFF	TGTGCCAGCAGTGAAAACAGGGAGCAGCAGTTCTTC
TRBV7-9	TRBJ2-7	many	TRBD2	CASSLVGGDYEQYF	TGTGCCAGCAGCTTAGTTGGGGGGGACTACGAGCAGTACTTC
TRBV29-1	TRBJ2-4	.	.	CSVAPLLAKNIQYF	TGCAGCGTTGCCCCCCTCCTAGCCAAAAACATTCAGTACTTC
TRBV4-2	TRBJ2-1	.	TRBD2	CASSLVGAGDIYNEQFF	TGTGCCAGCAGCCTTGTAGGAGCGGGGGACATCTACAATGAGCAGTTCTTC
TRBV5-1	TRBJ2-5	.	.	CASTSRTVEHHTQETQYF	TGCGCCAGCACCTCTCGGACAGTTGAACACCATACTCAAGAGACCCAGTACTTC
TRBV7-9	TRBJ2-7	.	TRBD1	CASSLEGATEQYF	TGTGCCAGCAGCCTAGAGGGGGCGACCGAGCAGTACTTC
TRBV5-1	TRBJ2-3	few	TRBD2	CASSFSGLALTDTQYF	TGCGCCAGCAGCTTTTCGGGACTAGCGCTCACAGATACGCAGTATTTT
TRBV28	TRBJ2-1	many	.	CASSSPLGGGGYEQFF	TGTGCCAGCAGTTCCCCCTTAGGAGGGGGGGGATATGAGCAGTTCTTC
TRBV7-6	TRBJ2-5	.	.	CASSQAWHSTVQETQYF	TGTGCCAGCAGCCAGGCTTGGCATTCGACAGTCCAAGAGACCCAGTACTTC
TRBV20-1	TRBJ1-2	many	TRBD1	CSARDQRQGYYGYTF	TGCAGTGCTAGAGATCAAAGACAGGGATACTATGGCTACACCTTC
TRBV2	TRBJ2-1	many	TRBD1	CAGDRGYNNEQFF	TGTGCCGGCGACAGGGGGTACAACAATGAGCAGTTCTTC
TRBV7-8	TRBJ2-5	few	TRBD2	CASSQSGTETQYF	TGTGCCAGCAGCCAGAGCGGGACAGAGACCCAGTACTTC
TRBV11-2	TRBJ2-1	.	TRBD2	CASSDGTSGRSVGSYNEQFF	TGTGCCAGCAGCGACGGGACTAGCGGGAGATCCGTAGGCTCCTACAATGAGCAGTTCTTC
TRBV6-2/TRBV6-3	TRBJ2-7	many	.	CASRNEYYEQYF	TGTGCCAGCAGAAACGAGTATTACGAGCAGTACTTC
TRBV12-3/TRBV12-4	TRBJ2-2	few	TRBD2	CASSLSPTSANTGELFF	TGTGCCAGCAGTTTGTCCCCAACTAGCGCTAACACCGGGGAGCTGTTTTTT
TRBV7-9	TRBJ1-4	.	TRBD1	CASSSTTGGESEKLFF	TGTGCCAGCAGCTCCACGACAGGGGGGGAGAGTGAAAAACTGTTTTTT
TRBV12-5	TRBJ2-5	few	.	CASGLVLLGETQYF	TGTGCTAGTGGTTTGGTACTCTTAGGAGAGACCCAGTACTTC
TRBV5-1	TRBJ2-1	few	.	CASIGDSYNEQFF	TGCGCCAGCATTGGGGACTCTTACAATGAGCAGTTCTTC
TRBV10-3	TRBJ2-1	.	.	CAISEIVFRTNNEQFF	TGTGCCATCAGTGAGATCGTATTTCGGACCAACAATGAGCAGTTCTTC
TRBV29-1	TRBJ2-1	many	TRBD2	CSVEDLLAGGPGNEQFF	TGCAGCGTTGAAGATTTACTAGCGGGAGGGCCGGGTAATGAGCAGTTCTTC
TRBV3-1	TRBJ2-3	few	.	CASSRNLGDTQYF	TGTGCCAGCAGCCGTAATTTGGGGGATACGCAGTATTTT
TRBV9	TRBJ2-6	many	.	CASSVVAGANVLTF	TGTGCCAGCAGCGTAGTCGCTGGGGCCAACGTCCTGACTTTC
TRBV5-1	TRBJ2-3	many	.	CASSREQETDTQYF	TGCGCCAGCAGCAGAGAACAGGAGACAGATACGCAGTATTTT
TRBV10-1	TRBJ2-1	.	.	CASSDYRLGEQFF	TGCGCCAGCAGTGATTATCGCCTCGGGGAGCAGTTCTTC
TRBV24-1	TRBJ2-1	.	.	CATSDPRTGNNEQFF	TGTGCCACCAGTGATCCCCGGACTGGGAACAATGAGCAGTTCTTC
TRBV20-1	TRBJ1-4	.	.	CSATRASATNEKLFF	TGCAGTGCCACCCGGGCAAGTGCAACTAATGAAAAACTGTTTTTT
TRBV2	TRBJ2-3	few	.	CASSEVPGELTDTQYF	TGTGCCAGCAGTGAAGTCCCAGGAGAGCTCACAGATACGCAGTATTTT
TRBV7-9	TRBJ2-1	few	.	CASSTPWGSPHYNEQFF	TGTGCCAGCAGCACCCCCTGGGGGAGTCCCCACTACAATGAGCAGTTCTTC
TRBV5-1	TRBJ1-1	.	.	CASSMLETGPNTEAFF	TGCGCCAGCAGCATGCTTGAAACAGGGCCGAACACTGAAGCTTTCTTT
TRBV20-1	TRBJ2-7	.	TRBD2	CSAKLGLASYEQYF	TGCAGTGCTAAACTGGGACTAGCCTCCTACGAGCAGTACTTC
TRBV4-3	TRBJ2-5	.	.	CASSQALEETQYF	TGCGCCAGCAGCCAAGCCCTAGAAGAGACCCAGTACTTC
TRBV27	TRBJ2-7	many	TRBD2	CASRSSGSYEQYF	TGTGCCAGCAGGAGTAGCGGGTCGTACGAGCAGTACTTC
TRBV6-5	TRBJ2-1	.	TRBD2	CASSYLLAGGRSNEQFF	TGTGCCAGCAGTTACTTATTAGCGGGAGGGAGGAGCAATGAGCAGTTCTTC
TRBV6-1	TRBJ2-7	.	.	CASRPSDGVLYYEQYF	TGTGCCAGCAGGCCCTCGGACGGGGTCCTTTATTACGAGCAGTACTTC
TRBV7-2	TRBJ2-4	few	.	CASSSPGPRGNIQYF	TGTGCCAGCAGCTCTCCGGGTCCGAGGGGAAACATTCAGTACTTC
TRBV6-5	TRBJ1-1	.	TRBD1	CASSYRGRGGAEAFF	TGTGCCAGCAGTTACCGGGGCAGGGGGGGCGCTGAAGCTTTCTTT
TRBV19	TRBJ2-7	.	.	CASSGNSYEQYF	TGTGCCAGTAGTGGGAACTCCTACGAGCAGTACTTC
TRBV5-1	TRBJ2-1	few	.	CASSLEVLPYNEQFF	TGCGCCAGCAGCTTGGAGGTCCTACCCTACAATGAGCAGTTCTTC